The 11 T cell receptor beta chains below were found in one sample sequenced in a study of blood T cells in healthy people across ages. Sample-barcoded 5' priming and a J-beta primer mix drove a second PCR of about 6 to 12 cycles. Each CDR3 protein gets one entry after TCRdb re-called the 5' RACE reads with MiXCR. The sample comprises about 940,000 distinct CDR3 sequences, about 48% of which are singletons, and 13% rests with the top ten. The sequencing input was blood. The receptors originated from a man younger than 45 in good health.

This clonotype was counted a few times. The CDR3 spells CASSIPRNRQGPHEQYF. The CDR3 DNA reads TGTGCCAGCAGTATTCCTCGCAATCGACAGGGGCCCCACGAGCAGTACTTC. This chain joins TRBV12-3 or TRBV12-4 and TRBJ2-7, with 8 nucleotides matching TRBD1. J was trimmed by 5 bases and V by 5 bases; bases with no gene match: 17. The CDR3 consists of 17 residues.

This chain uses TRBV20-1 with TRBJ2-1, with D unclear. The CDR3 is 15 amino acids. V was pared by 1 base and J by 0 bases, with 10 bases between. Germline values: CDR1 DFQATT, CDR2 SNEGSKA (reference sequence). The CDR3 DNA reads as TGCAGTGCTAGAGGGGCCCAGAGCTCCTACAATGAGCAGTTCTTC. This gives the protein CSARGAQSSYNEQFF.

This chain joins TRBV20-1 and TRBJ2-2; perhaps D is TRBD1 or TRBD2 (6 bases each). Germline lookup yields CDR1 DFQATT and CDR2 SNEGSKA (reference sequence). V was trimmed by 0 bases and J by 6 bases, leaving 11 bases between them. The CDR3 is made up of 14 amino acids. CDR3 sequence (DNA): TGCAGTGCTAGAGAAGGGGGGAAGGCCGGGGAGCTGTTTTTT. Translation: CSAREGGKAGELFF.

The V and J genes are TRBV10-1 and TRBJ2-6; 9 bases are a match to TRBD1. The CDR3 has 14 residues. V dropped 8 bases and J dropped 4; count of bases not matched to a gene: 3. Germline V gives CDR1 WNHNN, CDR2 SYGVQD (reference sequence). The CDR3 is CASGTGTGANVLTF. Written as DNA, the CDR3 is TGCGCCAGCGGGACAGGGACAGGGGCCAACGTCCTGACTTTC.

In this sample, this clonotype turned up a few times. V is TRBV20-1 and J is TRBJ2-1, with TRBD2 matching 15 bases. V dropped 6 bases and J dropped 6; count of bases not matched to a gene: 9. The CDR3 is 16 residues long. Per the germline V gene, CDR1 is DFQATT and CDR2 is SNEGSKA (reference sequence). In DNA form, the CDR3 reads TGCAGTGCCCTCGGGACTAGCGGGGGGAACCTCAATGAGCAGTTCTTC. It translates to CSALGTSGGNLNEQFF.

The V and J genes are TRBV20-1 and TRBJ2-7; possibly TRBD2 for D (7 bases). Germline CDR1 DFQATT, CDR2 SNEGSKA (reference sequence). This CDR3 spans 13 amino acids. Trimming took 0 bases from V and 7 from J, leaving 13 bases between them. CDR3 in amino acids: CSARDGGAREQYF. The DNA of the CDR3 is TGCAGTGCTAGAGATGGGGGGGCCAGGGAGCAGTACTTC.

The chain links TRBV7-8 to TRBJ2-7; 7 bases fit TRBD1. This CDR3 has 14 amino acids. Per the germline V gene, CDR1 is SGHVS and CDR2 is FQNEAQ. The V gene end was trimmed by 4 bases and the J gene end by 4 bases; junction bases not matched to a gene: 7. The CDR3 nucleotides are TGTGCCAGCAGCTCAAACAGGGGCGGGTACGAGCAGTACTTC. It is translated as CASSSNRGGYEQYF. Complete variable domain (other parts from reference TRBV7-8 and TRBJ2-7): GAGVSQSPRYKVAKRGQDVALRCDPISGHVSLFWYQQALGQGPEFLTYFQNEAQLDKSGLPSDRFFAERPEGSVSTLKIQRTQQEDSAVYLCASSSNRGGYEQYFGPGTRLTVT.

The rearrangement joins TRBV15 to TRBJ2-7, with D uncertain. CDR3 length: 15 amino acids. From germline, CDR1 is LNHNV and CDR2 YYDKDF (reference sequence). The V and J ends lost 0 bases and 0 bases respectively, with 9 bases between them. This CDR3 reads CATSREARSSYEQYF. The CDR3 nucleotides read TGTGCCACCAGCAGAGAGGCCCGTAGCTCCTACGAGCAGTACTTC. Combining the CDR3 with reference TRBV15 and TRBJ2-7 gives the whole variable domain DAMVIQNPRYQVTQFGKPVTLSCSQTLNHNVMYWYQQKSSQAPKLLFHYYDKDFNNEADTPDNFQSRRPNTSFCFLDIRSPGLGDTAMYLCATSREARSSYEQYFGPGTRLTVT.

This clonotype has more than one count but fewer than ten. The chain links TRBV15 to TRBJ1-2; D is uncertain. Germline-derived CDR1 and CDR2 are LNHNV and YYDKDF (reference sequence). Deletions cut 3 bases from V and 3 bases from J, with 5 bases between. CDR3 length equals 12 residues. DNA of the CDR3: TGTGCCACCAGCAGTACGGACTATGGCTACACCTTC. This encodes CATSSTDYGYTF. Combining the CDR3 with reference TRBV15 and TRBJ1-2 gives the whole variable domain DAMVIQNPRYQVTQFGKPVTLSCSQTLNHNVMYWYQQKSSQAPKLLFHYYDKDFNNEADTPDNFQSRRPNTSFCFLDIRSPGLGDTAMYLCATSSTDYGYTFGSGTRLTVV.

This clonotype was seen a handful of times. The chain has TRBV6-1 and TRBJ2-3; tentative D call: TRBD1 (5 bases). The CDR3 runs 13 residues. The V and J ends lost 6 bases and 1 base respectively, with 8 bases between them. The germline CDR1 and CDR2 sequences are MNHNS and SASEGT. CDR3 residues: CASRGVGTDTQYF. The CDR3 DNA sequence: TGTGCCAGCAGAGGGGTCGGCACAGATACGCAGTATTTT.

There are a few counts of this clonotype. The rearrangement links TRBV6-5 to TRBJ2-7; the D is unclear. Trimming pared 4 bases from V and 2 bases from J, leaving 12 bases between. This CDR3 has 14 residues. Germline V gene sequence: CDR1 MNHEY, CDR2 SVGAGI. The CDR3 DNA reads TGTGCCAGCAGTTCCAGCGTCTTTCCCTACGAGCAGTACTTC. Translating gives CASSSSVFPYEQYF.